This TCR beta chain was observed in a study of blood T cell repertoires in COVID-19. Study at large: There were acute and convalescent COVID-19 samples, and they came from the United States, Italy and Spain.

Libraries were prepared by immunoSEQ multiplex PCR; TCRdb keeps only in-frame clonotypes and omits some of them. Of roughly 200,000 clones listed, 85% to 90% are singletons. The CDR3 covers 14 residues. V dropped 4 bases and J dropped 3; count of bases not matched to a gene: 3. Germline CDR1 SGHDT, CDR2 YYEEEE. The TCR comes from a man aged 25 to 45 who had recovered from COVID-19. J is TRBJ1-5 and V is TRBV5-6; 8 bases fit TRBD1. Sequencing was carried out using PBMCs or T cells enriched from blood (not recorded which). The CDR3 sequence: CASSRTGPNQPQHF. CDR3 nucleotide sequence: TGTGCCAGCAGCCGGACAGGGCCCAATCAGCCCCAGCATTTT.